Here is one TCR beta chain with its context. Its target is not known. The CDR3 extends over 15 amino acids. Germline loops: CDR1 SNHLY, CDR2 FYNNEI. Unmatched junction bases numbered 11, after V lost 6 bases and J lost 9 bases. The data stem from a study of cytomegalovirus exposure and HLA in healthy donors. A multiplex PCR was run with 60 Vbeta primers and 13 Jbeta primers. Assay used: immunoSEQ multiplex PCR; TCRdb lists only in-frame clones, some missing. The table has about 200,000 clones, roughly 80% seen once. General study points: In a later analysis, parvovirus B19, influenza, CMV and Epstein-Barr virus appeared linked to several top co-occurrence clusters. In a later analysis, a genetic analysis reported fewer productive-TCR N-insertions in an Asian-associated ancestry cluster than the cohort average.

Sequenced sample: PBMCs. The chain links TRBV2 to TRBJ1-6; 7 bases are a match to TRBD1. The source of this sequence is a man younger than 40 in good health and CMV-seronegative. In DNA, the CDR3 is TGTGCCAGCAGCACCGGGACAGCATCGGGTTCACCCCTCCACTTT. This encodes CASSTGTASGSPLHF. Filled out from reference TRBV2 and TRBJ1-6, the complete variable domain reads EPEVTQTPSHQVTQMGQEVILRCVPISNHLYFYWYRQILGQKVEFLVSFYNNEISEKSEIFDDQFSVERPDGSNFTLKIRSTKLEDSAMYFCASSTGTASGSPLHFGNGTRLTVT.